This entry lists 9 T cell receptor beta chains sequenced from one sample in a study of identifying expanded T cells in peripheral blood. The protocol was immunoSEQ multiplex PCR, while the TCRdb copy is restricted to in-frame clones and leaves out a portion. The profile shows about 85,000 clones, about nine tenths of them singletons. Material: blood. The receptors stem from a person between 18 and 75 years old in good health.

The V call is TRBV9, the J call TRBJ1-2; 7 bases align to TRBD1. Germline V gives CDR1 SGDLS, CDR2 YYNGEE. The CDR3 has 14 amino acids. Trimming took 0 bases from V and 7 from J; bases not matched to a gene: 6. CDR3 bases: TGTGCCAGCAGCGTAGCTACAGGGGCGGGTGGCTACACCTTC. Its translation is CASSVATGAGGYTF.

The V gene is TRBV29-1, the J gene TRBJ2-7; 7 positions agree with TRBD1. V dropped 3 bases and J dropped 2; count of bases not matched to a gene: 4. This CDR3 has 13 residues. Germline CDR1 and CDR2: SQVTM and ANQGSEA. The CDR3: CSVEGQRPYEQYF. The DNA of the CDR3 is TGCAGCGTTGAGGGACAGAGACCCTACGAGCAGTACTTC.

The chain uses TRBV19 and TRBJ2-3; TRBD2 matches 11 bases. This CDR3 has 17 amino acids. J gave up 1 base and V 5 bases, and 8 bases lay outside the gene matches. Germline assignment: CDR1 LNHDA and CDR2 SQIVND (reference sequence). CDR3 residues: CASSQASGGYRTDTQYF. In nucleotides, the CDR3 is TGTGCCAGTAGTCAGGCTAGCGGGGGGTACCGCACAGATACGCAGTATTTT.

The rearrangement links TRBV29-1 to TRBJ1-2; 8 nucleotides line up with TRBD1. From germline, CDR1 is SQVTM and CDR2 ANQGSEA. The trim removed 5 bases at V and 2 bases at J, leaving 4 bases unmatched. The length of the CDR3 is 13 residues. CDR3 loop: CSVRGQGNYGYTF. The CDR3 DNA sequence: TGCAGCGTTCGCGGACAGGGAAACTATGGCTACACCTTC.

The chain recombines TRBV7-2 with TRBJ1-5; 10 bases are shared with TRBD1. Germline-derived CDR1 and CDR2 are SGHTA and FQGNSA. The CDR3 is 15 residues long. V lost 5 bases to trimming and J lost 5 bases; unmatched junction nucleotides: 6. As DNA, the CDR3 is TGTGCCAGCAGCGGCTCCGGGACAGGGGATCAGCCCCAGCATTTT. Translating gives CASSGSGTGDQPQHF.

The rearrangement joins TRBV20-1 to TRBJ2-1; D remains unclear. The length of the CDR3 is 11 residues. V dropped 3 bases and J dropped 6 bases, with 6 bases sitting between them. The germline CDR1 and CDR2 sequences are DFQATT and SNEGSKA (reference sequence). The CDR3 spells CSARESNEQFF. DNA of the CDR3: TGCAGTGCTAGGGAGAGCAATGAGCAGTTCTTC.

The chain combines TRBV4-3 with TRBJ2-3, with D unresolved. This CDR3 contains 16 residues. Per the germline V gene, CDR1 is LGHNA and CDR2 is YSLEER. The V and J ends lost 1 base and 3 bases respectively, with 14 bases between them. The CDR3 sequence is CASSQGPQPGTDTQYF. The CDR3 coding sequence is TGCGCCAGCAGCCAAGGCCCACAACCTGGGACAGATACGCAGTATTTT.

V gene TRBV5-6 combines with J gene TRBJ2-3; 9 bases map to TRBD2. CDR3 length: 18 residues. The germline gives CDR1 SGHDT, CDR2 YYEEEE. The V segment lost 0 bases and the J segment 0 bases; nucleotides outside the gene matches: 8. In DNA form, the CDR3 reads TGTGCCAGCAGCTTGGATCGCGGGAGGGTCCATAGCACAGATACGCAGTATTTT. Protein sequence: CASSLDRGRVHSTDTQYF.

J is TRBJ1-6 and V is TRBV7-8; D gene unclear. The CDR3 has 17 amino acids. Trimming removed 5 bases from V and 0 bases from J, with 14 bases in between. The germline CDR1 and CDR2 sequences are SGHVS and FQNEAQ. The CDR3 region is CASSDRALSSYNSPLHF. CDR3 DNA: TGTGCCAGCAGCGACCGGGCGCTTAGCTCCTATAATTCACCCCTCCACTTT.